A selection of T cell receptor beta chains follows, all from one sample in a study of blood T cell dynamics during melanoma immunotherapy. This table comes from immunoSEQ multiplex PCR, and its TCRdb copy is limited to in-frame clones, with some not included. The sample shows around 900 clones, nearly 70% of them seen only once. The material sequenced was central memory CD8+ T cells from blood, taken from a patient treated with checkpoint blockade. These receptors all stem from a human donor with melanoma. The conserved cysteine and the conserved F or W are not part of the CDR3 here.

TRBV5-1	ASSLETATPETQY
TRBV7-9	ASSLTSGVTYEQY
TRBV6-5	ASSYSGTSGAYEQY
TRBV25-1	ASSTRETGQSRANVLT
TRBV11-1	ASSSSGPGDNEQF
TRBV11-1	ASSPATAQETQY
TRBV4-1	ASSLRQRYGYT
TRBV6-5	ASSYYRENEKLF
TRBV15	ATSRDRGGSYEQY
TRBV29-1	SVVGWGEADTQY
TRBV6-7	ASRTPSGRGDEQF
TRBV27	ASSPTRPGELF
TRBV28	ASSPSDRALLGNTIY
TRBV29-1	SVDLGGDLETQY
TRBV7-8	ASSSSGEPLMNTEAF
TRBV4-1	ASSQVSGSNTGELF
TRBV5-8	ASSFLNIADNEQF